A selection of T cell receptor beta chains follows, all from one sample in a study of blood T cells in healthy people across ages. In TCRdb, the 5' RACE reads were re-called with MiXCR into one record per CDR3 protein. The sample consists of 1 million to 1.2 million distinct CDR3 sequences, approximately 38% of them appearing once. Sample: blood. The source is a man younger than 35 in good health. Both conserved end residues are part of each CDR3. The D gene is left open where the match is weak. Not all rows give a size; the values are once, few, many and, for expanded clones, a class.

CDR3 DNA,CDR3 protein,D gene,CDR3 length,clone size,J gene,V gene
TGTGCCGGCAGCTTATTCCGGCGGGGGGTGTCCTACAATGAGCAGTTCTTC,CAGSLFRRGVSYNEQFF,TRBD2,17,.,TRBJ2-1,TRBV7-6
TGTGCCAGCAGCCGTCGACAGGGGGCGAATAATGAGCAGTTCTTC,CASSRRQGANNEQFF,TRBD1,15,.,TRBJ2-1,TRBV11-1
TGCAGTGCTAGAGAAGTTCGGACAGGGGTCTTCAACTATGGCTACACCTTC,CSAREVRTGVFNYGYTF,TRBD1,17,.,TRBJ1-2,TRBV20-1
TGCGCCAGCAGCTTAGATGGACAGACTAGCACAGATACGCAGTATTTT,CASSLDGQTSTDTQYF,.,16,many,TRBJ2-3,TRBV5-1
TGCAGTGCCGCTAGGGAACCCTATGGCTACACCTTC,CSAAREPYGYTF,.,12,.,TRBJ1-2,TRBV20-1
TGCGCCAGCAGCCAATTCACTAGCGGTCCAACAGATACGCAGTATTTT,CASSQFTSGPTDTQYF,TRBD2,16,few,TRBJ2-3,TRBV4-1
TGTGCCAGCAGCCAGGACAGGGTCGCTGGAAACACCATATATTTT,CASSQDRVAGNTIYF,TRBD1,15,.,TRBJ1-3,TRBV7-9
TGTGTCAGCAGCGGCCAGACGGGGAACTACAATGAGCAGTTCTTC,CVSSGQTGNYNEQFF,.,15,few,TRBJ2-1,TRBV9
TGTGCCAGCAGGGGGACAGGGGTATTTTTAGAGCCCCAGCATTTT,CASRGTGVFLEPQHF,TRBD1,15,.,TRBJ1-5,TRBV2
TGCAGTGCTACCGCCGGACTTTACACAGATACGCAGTATTTT,CSATAGLYTDTQYF,.,14,few,TRBJ2-3,TRBV20-1
TGCAGTGCTACGTCGACAGGTCGGTTTGCAGGAGATACGCAGTATTTT,CSATSTGRFAGDTQYF,.,16,many,TRBJ2-3,TRBV20-1
TGTGCCAGCAGCGCTGGGGACAGGGAAACCTACGAGCAGTACTTC,CASSAGDRETYEQYF,TRBD1,15,.,TRBJ2-7,TRBV9
TGCAGTGCTCCTGCAGGGGGATTGTACCAAGAGACCCAGTACTTC,CSAPAGGLYQETQYF,TRBD1,15,.,TRBJ2-5,TRBV20-1
TGTGCCAGCAGTGAAAGGGCAGGGGGCCCAAAACTGTTTTTT,CASSERAGGPKLFF,TRBD1,14,few,TRBJ1-4,TRBV2
TGTGCCAGCAGTTCGACAGGGGGGTTTTCGGATCAGCCCCAGCATTTT,CASSSTGGFSDQPQHF,TRBD1,16,few,TRBJ1-5,TRBV7-8
TGTGCCAGCAGCCCACGGGACACCGCCTACGAGCAGTACTTC,CASSPRDTAYEQYF,.,14,.,TRBJ2-7,TRBV9
TGCAGCGTTGAATCGTTCAGCCGCGAGACCCAGTACTTC,CSVESFSRETQYF,.,13,few,TRBJ2-5,TRBV29-1
TGTGCCAGCAGCGTATTCGCAGGGGCCACTGAAGCTTTCTTT,CASSVFAGATEAFF,.,14,few,TRBJ1-1,TRBV7-6
TGTGCCAGCAGTGCGACTGGAGATACGCAGTATTTT,CASSATGDTQYF,.,12,many,TRBJ2-3,TRBV27
TGTGCCGCGGGAGACAGTCCCACCTACAATGAGCAGTTCTTC,CAAGDSPTYNEQFF,TRBD2,14,.,TRBJ2-1,TRBV7-2
TGCGCCAGCAGCCAACGTAGGACAGCCCGAGGTGATGGCTACACCTTC,CASSQRRTARGDGYTF,.,16,many,TRBJ1-2,TRBV4-3
TGTGCCAGCAGGCCCGGGACAGGGGAAAACATTCAGTACTTC,CASRPGTGENIQYF,TRBD1,14,few,TRBJ2-4,TRBV12-3/TRBV12-4
TGTGCCAGCAGTTTAGCAGGGGTACCGCCGCAGTATTTT,CASSLAGVPPQYF,.,13,few,TRBJ2-3,TRBV12-3/TRBV12-4
TGCAGTGCTAGTGGGGTGGGCACTGAAGCTTTCTTT,CSASGVGTEAFF,.,12,few,TRBJ1-1,TRBV20-1
TGTGCCAGCAGCCTTCAACCCCATCCGAGCTCTGGAAACACCATATATTTT,CASSLQPHPSSGNTIYF,.,17,.,TRBJ1-3,TRBV7-2
TGTGCCTGCAGTTCCAGGGGGTTGTCCTACAATGAGCAGTTCTTC,CACSSRGLSYNEQFF,TRBD1,15,.,TRBJ2-1,TRBV6-5
TGCAGTGTAGACGCGGGGAGCGGGGGTCTTCAAGAGACCCAGTACTTC,CSVDAGSGGLQETQYF,TRBD2,16,.,TRBJ2-5,TRBV20-1
TGCGCCAGCGGCGAAGGGACGGCCTTTAACACTGAAGCTTTCTTT,CASGEGTAFNTEAFF,.,15,.,TRBJ1-1,TRBV5-1
TGTGCCTGGACAAGACTAGCTAACACCGGGGAGCTGTTTTTT,CAWTRLANTGELFF,TRBD2,14,.,TRBJ2-2,TRBV30
TGTGCTAGCAGCCGGGGACAGTACAATGAGCGGTTCTTC,CASSRGQYNERFF,TRBD1,13,.,TRBJ2-1,TRBV7-7
TGTGCCAGCAGTATCGGCGGGGTAACTTCTATGAACACTGAAGCTTTCTTT,CASSIGGVTSMNTEAFF,.,17,.,TRBJ1-1,TRBV6-2/TRBV6-3
TGTGCCAGCATTTCCGGACAGACGTCAGTCTGGACCTATGGCTACACCTTC,CASISGQTSVWTYGYTF,.,17,.,TRBJ1-2,TRBV28
TGCAGCGGCGGGACTAGTAGCTATCAGCAGTACTTC,CSGGTSSYQQYF,TRBD2,12,.,TRBJ2-4,TRBV29-1
TGTGCCAGCAGCTTAGTGAACAGCTTCGATGGCTACACCTTC,CASSLVNSFDGYTF,.,14,few,TRBJ1-2,TRBV7-8
TGTGCCTGGAGTCGTTCTAGCACAGATACGCAGTATTTT,CAWSRSSTDTQYF,.,13,once,TRBJ2-3,TRBV30
TGCGCCAGCAGCTTGCGGCAGGGGGCGATTGAAGCTTTCTTT,CASSLRQGAIEAFF,TRBD1,14,.,TRBJ1-1,TRBV5-1
TGTGCCAGCAGCTTATGGTACCAGAACACTGAAGCTTTCTTT,CASSLWYQNTEAFF,.,14,few,TRBJ1-1,TRBV11-2
TGTGCCAGCAGCTTAGTGGGACAAGCGGCGGGGAATGAAAAACTGTTTTTT,CASSLVGQAAGNEKLFF,.,17,.,TRBJ1-4,TRBV13
TGTGCCAGCACCTTATGGGACAGGGCCAACGAGCAGTACTTC,CASTLWDRANEQYF,TRBD1,14,.,TRBJ2-7,TRBV5-5
TGTGCCAGCAGTACCGGGGACACGTTACAAGGGGATGGGCAGTACTTC,CASSTGDTLQGDGQYF,.,16,.,TRBJ2-7,TRBV6-2/TRBV6-3
TGTGCCAGCAGCTTATTGGCACAGGGGATTGATACCGGGGAGCTGTTTTTT,CASSLLAQGIDTGELFF,TRBD1,17,.,TRBJ2-2,TRBV7-2